The clone carrying this T cell receptor (beta chain) has a count of ten or more. No antigen is known for it. 5'RACE template switching produced TCR cDNA carrying a universal primer site and UMIs. One entry per CDR3 protein, called by TCRdb with MiXCR from the 5' RACE reads. The sample holds 300,000 to 400,000 distinct CDR3 sequences, approximately 4% seen once. This record comes from a study of T cells after yellow fever vaccination. Overall study findings and caveats: Across the CD4 and CD8 compartments, a small share of clonotypes was present in both. Most primary-vaccination clones recurred post-booster (around 97% CD4, around 88% CD8).

CDR1 and CDR2 (germline): SGHTA, FQGNSA. The CDR3 has 15 amino acids. V lost 4 bases and J lost 0, with 12 bases in between. The sample here was PBMCs, taken 5 days after the yellow fever booster vaccination. The rearrangement uses TRBV7-2 and TRBJ1-1; no definite D call. The sequence derives from a man between 18 and 35 years old who received the YFV17D yellow fever vaccine. Here the CDR3 reads CASSSRIFLNTEAFF. The CDR3 nucleotides read TGTGCCAGCAGCTCCCGGATCTTTCTGAACACTGAAGCTTTCTTT.